These T cell receptor beta chains were read from a single sample in a study of neoadjuvant nivolumab and ipilimumab in lung cancer. The data were produced by immunoSEQ multiplex PCR, yet TCRdb's version contains in-frame clones alone and is incomplete. Here the sample spans some 29,000 clones, 75% to 85% being singletons. Sequenced material: tumor tissue, taken after neoadjuvant nivolumab, alone or with ipilimumab, at or shortly before surgery. The receptors here all came from an adult with non-small cell lung cancer. CDR3s include the opening cysteine and the closing phenylalanine or tryptophan. Fields, in order: CDR3 length, D gene, clone size, J gene, V gene, CDR3 protein, CDR3 DNA. D genes are given only for firm matches. The size of a clone is reported for some rows only, either as once, few or many, or as a class for expanded clones.

length: 14
D: TRBD1
size: NA
J: TRBJ2-7
V: TRBV5-1
CDR3: CASSLTGQGPEQYF
DNA: TGCGCCAGCAGCTTAACGGGACAGGGCCCCGAGCAGTACTTC

length: 13
D: NA
size: NA
J: TRBJ1-2
V: TRBV6-5
CDR3: CASSWGDLRVYTF
DNA: TGTGCCAGCAGTTGGGGGGATTTAAGAGTCTACACCTTC

length: 13
D: NA
size: NA
J: TRBJ1-2
V: TRBV7-2
CDR3: CASSLSPGRGYTF
DNA: TGTGCCAGCAGCTTATCCCCAGGGCGCGGCTACACCTTC

length: 15
D: TRBD1
size: NA
J: TRBJ2-7
V: TRBV23-1
CDR3: CASSLPGQGRGEQYF
DNA: TGCGCCAGCAGTCTCCCGGGACAGGGGAGGGGCGAGCAGTACTTC

length: 14
D: NA
size: NA
J: TRBJ2-7
V: TRBV6-5
CDR3: CASSYSGQGYEQYF
DNA: TGTGCCAGCAGTTACTCAGGGCAGGGTTACGAGCAGTACTTC

length: 14
D: NA
size: NA
J: TRBJ1-1
V: TRBV6-5
CDR3: CASSFGQGNNPAFF
DNA: TGTGCCAGCAGTTTCGGGCAGGGAAACAATCCAGCTTTCTTT

length: 14
D: NA
size: NA
J: TRBJ1-2
V: TRBV28
CDR3: CASSFFRRSSGYTF
DNA: TGTGCCAGCAGTTTTTTCAGGAGGTCTAGTGGCTACACCTTC

length: 16
D: TRBD1
size: NA
J: TRBJ1-1
V: TRBV7-2
CDR3: CASRTGVGSGDTEAFF
DNA: TGTGCCAGCAGGACAGGGGTCGGGTCCGGGGACACTGAAGCTTTCTTT

length: 13
D: NA
size: once
J: TRBJ2-3
V: TRBV6-5
CDR3: CASRELGTDTQYF
DNA: TGTGCCAGCAGGGAGCTGGGCACAGATACGCAGTATTTT

length: 13
D: NA
size: NA
J: TRBJ1-5
V: TRBV2
CDR3: CASSAGGLKPQHF
DNA: TGTGCCAGCAGTGCCGGGGGGCTTAAGCCCCAGCATTTT

length: 17
D: TRBD2
size: NA
J: TRBJ2-7
V: TRBV4-1
CDR3: CASSQDLLAGEIGEQYF
DNA: TGCGCCAGCAGCCAAGATCTACTAGCGGGAGAAATAGGCGAGCAGTACTTC

length: 15
D: NA
size: NA
J: TRBJ1-4
V: TRBV5-1
CDR3: CASSLTGGLSEKLFF
DNA: TGCGCCAGCAGCTTGACAGGCGGACTGAGTGAAAAACTGTTTTTT

length: 16
D: NA
size: NA
J: TRBJ1-5
V: TRBV18
CDR3: CASSPSPPASNQPQHF
DNA: TGTGCCAGCTCACCATCACCCCCGGCTAGCAATCAGCCCCAGCATTTT

length: 15
D: TRBD1
size: NA
J: TRBJ2-5
V: TRBV5-8
CDR3: CASSFSGQDKETQYF
DNA: TGTGCCAGCAGCTTTTCGGGACAGGACAAAGAGACCCAGTACTTC

length: 16
D: NA
size: NA
J: TRBJ2-4
V: TRBV7-2
CDR3: CASSSPGGLGSVIQYF
DNA: TGTGCCAGCAGCTCCCCTGGGGGGCTAGGTTCGGTCATTCAGTACTTC

length: 15
D: TRBD2
size: few
J: TRBJ2-7
V: TRBV6-1
CDR3: CASIYGGGGVYEQYF
DNA: TGTGCCAGCATATATGGTGGCGGGGGGGTCTACGAGCAGTACTTC

length: 15
D: TRBD1
size: NA
J: TRBJ2-5
V: TRBV2
CDR3: CASSVSRGRVETQYF
DNA: TGTGCCAGCAGTGTGAGCAGGGGGCGCGTGGAGACCCAGTACTTC

length: 15
D: NA
size: NA
J: TRBJ2-7
V: TRBV25-1
CDR3: CASSDTSGGPYEQYF
DNA: TGTGCCAGCAGTGACACCTCCGGGGGCCCCTACGAGCAGTACTTC

length: 16
D: TRBD2
size: once
J: TRBJ2-7
V: TRBV7-2
CDR3: CASSLFSGDASYEQYF
DNA: TGTGCCAGCAGCTTATTTAGCGGGGACGCGTCCTACGAGCAGTACTTC

length: 16
D: NA
size: few
J: TRBJ2-6
V: TRBV28
CDR3: CASSLDSISGANVLTF
DNA: TGTGCCAGCAGTTTGGACAGCATCTCTGGGGCCAACGTCCTGACTTTC

length: 14
D: NA
size: NA
J: TRBJ2-2
V: TRBV30
CDR3: CAWSVGSNTGELFF
DNA: TGTGCCTGGAGTGTAGGGTCGAACACCGGGGAGCTGTTTTTT

length: 15
D: NA
size: NA
J: TRBJ1-5
V: TRBV4-2
CDR3: CASSQSGDSNQPQHF
DNA: TGTGCCAGCAGCCAATCGGGGGATAGCAATCAGCCCCAGCATTTT

length: 15
D: TRBD1
size: NA
J: TRBJ2-3
V: TRBV6-5
CDR3: CASKKDRALTDTQYF
DNA: TGTGCCAGCAAAAAGGACAGGGCCCTCACAGATACGCAGTATTTT

length: 12
D: NA
size: few
J: TRBJ2-5
V: TRBV9
CDR3: CASSEPHGAQYF
DNA: TGTGCCAGCAGCGAGCCGCACGGGGCCCAGTACTTC

length: 14
D: NA
size: NA
J: TRBJ1-6
V: TRBV13
CDR3: CASTGRTYNSPLHF
DNA: TGTGCCAGCACAGGGAGGACCTATAATTCACCCCTCCACTTT

length: 14
D: NA
size: NA
J: TRBJ2-1
V: TRBV6-1
CDR3: CASSESTPYNEQFF
DNA: TGTGCCAGCAGTGAATCGACACCTTACAATGAGCAGTTCTTC

length: 12
D: TRBD1
size: NA
J: TRBJ2-3
V: TRBV11-3
CDR3: CASSQQGDTQYF
DNA: TGTGCCAGCAGCCAACAGGGGGATACGCAGTATTTT